The entry that follows covers one T cell receptor beta chain sequence. This sample is part of a study of shared clonotypes between healthy human individuals. Germline loops: CDR1 SGHRS, CDR2 YFSETQ. The V segment lost 4 bases and the J segment 2 bases; nucleotides outside the gene matches: 11. The CDR3 spans 16 residues. Assay: immunoSEQ multiplex PCR; the TCRdb copy retains only in-frame clones and omits some. Here the sample spans under 2.5 million clones, about nine tenths being singletons. The chain recombines TRBV5-1 with TRBJ1-1, with 7 bases aligning to TRBD1. This clonotype was obtained from a man younger than 30 in good health. Some clones in this sample may be carry-over from other donors' samples. The sample was naive CD4+ T cells from PBMCs. Specified subset: CD45RA+ positively selected. The DNA for the CDR3 is TGCGCCAGCAGCCCAAGGCAGGGGGAGGGAAACACTGAAGCTTTCTTT. This sequence encodes CASSPRQGEGNTEAFF.